This TCR beta chain was recovered during a study of blood T cell repertoires in COVID-19. Study in general: T cells, B-cell-depleted T cells, or PBMCs supplied cDNA or gDNA.

V shed 0 bases and J shed 2 bases, with 8 bases lying between them. The CDR3 spans 14 residues. CDR1 is SGHAT, CDR2 FQDESV, per germline (reference sequence). The method was immunoSEQ multiplex PCR; TCRdb's version includes in-frame clones alone and lacks a portion of them. Here the sample spans about 26,000 clones, 85% to 90% being singletons. This TCR was sampled from a man between 70 and 80 years old with acute or convalescent COVID-19. The chain is built from TRBV11-1 and TRBJ2-7; D remains ambiguous. Source material: peripheral blood. CDR3 in amino acids: CASSLAPETYEQYF. For the CDR3, the DNA is TGTGCCAGCAGCTTAGCACCGGAGACCTACGAGCAGTACTTC.